The 14 T cell receptor beta chains listed next were all sequenced from one sample in a study of blood T cells in healthy people across ages (dated by TCRdb to the mid-2010s). The library came from 5' RACE. TCRdb records Illumina HiSeq 2500 as the sequencer. A second 7 to 11 cycle PCR used a sample-barcoded 5' primer and a J-beta primer mix. TCRdb reprocessing: public reads trimmed at Q25 with fastp, clones called with MiXCR, in-frame beta chains kept. Rows with one shared CDR3 protein collapse into an entry with the most common genes and DNA. The sample yields about 730,000 distinct CDR3 sequences; approximately 39% were counted once. The biggest ten clones account for more than 20% of the sample. Sequencing input: blood. Every receptor here comes from an older woman in good health.

The chain is built from TRBV7-2 and TRBJ2-4; possibly TRBD1 for D (5 bases). The V and J ends lost 5 bases and 13 bases respectively, with 24 bases between them. CDR1 and CDR2 from the germline V gene are SGHTA and FQGNSA. The CDR3 length is 15 residues. The CDR3 DNA reads TGTGCCAGCAGCCCCATCGTTGCAGGGATGTACGGGCAGTACTTC. Protein sequence: CASSPIVAGMYGQYF.

The chain has TRBV2 and TRBJ2-5, with D perhaps being TRBD1 or TRBD2 (5 bases each). Trimming cost V 5 bases and J 5 bases, with 15 bases left between them. The germline V gene encodes CDR1 SNHLY and CDR2 FYNNEI. CDR3 length equals 14 residues. CDR3 protein: CASSPLGVGETQYF. CDR3 sequence (DNA): TGTGCCAGCAGTCCTTTGGGGGTCGGGGAGACCCAGTACTTC.

In its sample, this clonotype was seen a few times. The rearrangement joins TRBV3-1 to TRBJ2-7; D ambiguous. Germline CDR1 LGHDT, CDR2 YNNKEL (reference sequence). This CDR3 region has 13 residues. V was clipped by 1 base and J by 3 bases, with 7 bases between them. CDR3 amino acids: CASSQGNFYEQYF. CDR3 nucleotide sequence: TGTGCCAGCAGCCAAGGAAACTTCTACGAGCAGTACTTC.

The V call is TRBV20-1, the J call TRBJ2-3; D not certain. The germline gives CDR1 DFQATT, CDR2 SNEGSKA (reference sequence). This CDR3 comprises 13 residues. Trimming removed 8 bases from V and 0 bases from J, with 12 bases in between. CDR3: CSPTGRSTDTQYF. The DNA for the CDR3 is TGCAGTCCGACCGGACGGAGCACAGATACGCAGTATTTT.

The chain joins TRBV19 to TRBJ1-2; possibly TRBD1 for D (6 bases). CDR3 size: 14 residues. V shed 7 bases and J shed 8 bases, with 20 bases lying between them. Germline CDR1 LNHDA, CDR2 SQIVND (reference sequence). The CDR3 region has the DNA TGTGCCAGTACCGGAGGGGGGACCGGGCACGGCTACACCTTC. Translated: CASTGGGTGHGYTF.

The chain has TRBV24-1 and TRBJ2-3, with D perhaps matching TRBD2 (5 bases). The germline V and J ends were trimmed by 4 bases and 6 bases, with 7 bases remaining between them. This CDR3 is built from 12 residues. The V gene's germline CDR1 is KGHDR and CDR2 SFDVKD. The CDR3 DNA sequence: TGTGCCACCAGTGAACTAGGGGATACGCAGTATTTT. Its protein is CATSELGDTQYF.

This clonotype was observed a handful of times. CDR3 amino acids: CSARGGSGGLQETQYF. The CDR3 bases are TGCAGTGCTAGAGGCGGGAGCGGGGGGCTTCAAGAGACCCAGTACTTC. V gene TRBV20-1 combines with J gene TRBJ2-5, with 9 bases lining up with TRBD2. J gave up 2 bases and V 1 base, and 8 bases lay outside the gene matches. The CDR3 runs 16 residues. The V gene's germline CDR1 is DFQATT and CDR2 SNEGSKA (reference sequence).

This clonotype was seen a few times. This chain joins TRBV7-2 and TRBJ2-1; 12 positions agree with TRBD2. V was clipped by 2 bases and J by 7 bases; unmatched bases: 12. The CDR3 runs 18 residues. Per the germline V gene, CDR1 is SGHTA and CDR2 is FQGNSA. The CDR3 region is CASSLFPYPSGGVNEQFF. CDR3 nucleotides: TGTGCCAGCAGCTTATTCCCGTATCCTAGCGGGGGGGTTAATGAGCAGTTCTTC.

V is TRBV4-1 and J is TRBJ2-1, with 10 bases that match TRBD2. Losses at the gene ends were 5 bases for V and 4 bases for J; bases not matched to a gene: 8. This CDR3 contains 16 residues. Looked up from germline, CDR1 is MGHRA and CDR2 is YSYEKL. CDR3 sequence (DNA): TGCGCCAGCAGCAAAGGACTAGCGGAGAAGTACAATGAGCAGTTCTTC. It translates to CASSKGLAEKYNEQFF.

CDR3 DNA sequence: TGTGCCAGCAGCTTAGTTGTTCAGGAGCAGTTCTTC. It codes for CASSLVVQEQFF. V usage is TRBV11-2 and J usage is TRBJ2-1; D gene uncertain. V lost 1 base and J 10 bases, leaving 8 bases between the germline ends. The germline V gene encodes CDR1 SGHAT and CDR2 FQNNGV. This CDR3 spans 12 amino acids.

This clonotype is a singleton in its sample. With a much larger clone just one base away, this may be a read error. The chain employs TRBV29-1 and TRBJ2-3; tentative D call: TRBD1 (6 bases). Trimming took 6 bases from V and 2 from J, leaving 15 bases between them. The CDR3 loop spans 14 amino acids. Germline assignment: CDR1 SQVTM and CDR2 ANQGSEA. The CDR3 DNA reads as TGCAGCGTCGCCGAGACAGGATTCACAGATACGCAGTATTTT. Protein: CSVAETGFTDTQYF.

The V call is TRBV30, the J call TRBJ2-1; TRBD2 matches 11 bases. J lost 7 bases, V lost 3 bases, and 2 bases had no gene match. The CDR3 is 13 residues long. Germline lookup yields CDR1 GTSNPN and CDR2 SVGIG (reference sequence). The CDR3 region has the DNA TGTGCCTGGAGGACTAGCGGGGTGAATGAGCAGTTCTTC. This encodes CAWRTSGVNEQFF.

This clonotype has only a few counts. A much larger clone is a single base away; this may be a read error. The chain joins TRBV28 to TRBJ1-1; D possibly corresponds to TRBD1 (5 bases). The CDR3 runs 14 residues. From germline, CDR1 is MDHEN and CDR2 SYDVKM. The CDR3 nucleotides are TGTGCCAGCGGGCTTGGGGCCCTGAACGCTGAAGCTTTCTTT. It translates to CASGLGALNAEAFF.

This sequence joins TRBV2 and TRBJ2-7; D possibly uses TRBD1 or TRBD2 (5 bases each). The CDR3 length is 13 residues. Trimming stripped 2 bases from V and 6 bases from J, with 11 bases between. CDR1 is SNHLY, CDR2 FYNNEI, per germline. The CDR3 sequence: CASSESREREQYF. Here the CDR3 DNA reads TGTGCCAGCAGTGAATCCAGGGAGCGCGAGCAGTACTTC.